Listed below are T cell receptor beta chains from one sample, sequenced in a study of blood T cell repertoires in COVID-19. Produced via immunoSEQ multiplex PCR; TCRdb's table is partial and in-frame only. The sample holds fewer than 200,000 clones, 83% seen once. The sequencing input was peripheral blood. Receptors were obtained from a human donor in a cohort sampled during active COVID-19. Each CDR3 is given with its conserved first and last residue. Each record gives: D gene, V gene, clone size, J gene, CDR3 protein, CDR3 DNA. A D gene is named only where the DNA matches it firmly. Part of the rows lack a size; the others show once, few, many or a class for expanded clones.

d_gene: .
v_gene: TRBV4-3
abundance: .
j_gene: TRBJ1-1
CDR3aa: CASSQGGLDTEAFF
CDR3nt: TGCGCCAGCAGCCAGGGGGGTTTGGACACTGAAGCTTTCTTT

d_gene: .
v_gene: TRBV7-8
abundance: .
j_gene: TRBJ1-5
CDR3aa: CASSFEGFSNQPQHF
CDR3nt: TGTGCCAGCAGCTTCGAGGGCTTTAGCAATCAGCCCCAGCATTTT

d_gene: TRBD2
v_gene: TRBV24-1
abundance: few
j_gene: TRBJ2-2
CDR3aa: CATSDPGLYTGELFF
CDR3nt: TGTGCCACCAGTGATCCGGGACTATACACCGGGGAGCTGTTTTTT

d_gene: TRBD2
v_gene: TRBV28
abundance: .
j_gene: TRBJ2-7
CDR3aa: CASTPVAGLGEQYF
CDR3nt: TGTGCCAGCACCCCCGTAGCGGGACTGGGCGAGCAGTACTTC

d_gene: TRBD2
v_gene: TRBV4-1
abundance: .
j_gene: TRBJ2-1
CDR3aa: CASSQGLGRVAEQFF
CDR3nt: TGCGCCAGCAGCCAAGGCCTCGGGAGGGTGGCTGAGCAGTTCTTC

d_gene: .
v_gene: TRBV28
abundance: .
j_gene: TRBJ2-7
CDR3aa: CASSLQGHLTYEQYF
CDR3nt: TGTGCCAGCAGTTTACAGGGCCACCTAACCTACGAGCAGTACTTC

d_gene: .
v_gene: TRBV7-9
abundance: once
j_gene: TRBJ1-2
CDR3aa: CASRPYAGGESAGYGYTF
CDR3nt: TGTGCCAGCAGGCCGTACGCGGGGGGTGAGTCCGCCGGATATGGCTACACCTTC

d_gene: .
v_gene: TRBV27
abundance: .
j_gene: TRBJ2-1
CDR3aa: CASSPHLEQGDEQFF
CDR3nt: TGTGCCAGCAGTCCACACCTGGAACAGGGTGATGAGCAGTTCTTC

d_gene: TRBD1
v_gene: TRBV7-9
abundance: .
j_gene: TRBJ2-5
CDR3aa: CASSFVPGQGYGTQYF
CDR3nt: TGTGCCAGCAGCTTCGTCCCGGGACAGGGATATGGGACCCAGTACTTC

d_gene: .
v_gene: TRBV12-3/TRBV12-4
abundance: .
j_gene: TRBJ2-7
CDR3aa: CASSTQGYEQYF
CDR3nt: TGTGCCAGCAGTACACAGGGTTACGAGCAGTACTTC

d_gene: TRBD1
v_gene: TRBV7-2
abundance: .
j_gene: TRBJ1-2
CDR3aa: CASSAEGQYYGYTF
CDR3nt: TGTGCCAGCAGCGCCGAGGGACAGTACTATGGCTACACCTTC

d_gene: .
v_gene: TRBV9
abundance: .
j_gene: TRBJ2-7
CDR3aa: CASSVGGSSYEQYF
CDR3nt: TGTGCCAGCAGCGTAGGTGGGAGTAGTTACGAGCAGTACTTC

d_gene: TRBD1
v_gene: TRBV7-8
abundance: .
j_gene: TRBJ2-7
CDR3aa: CASSWDRGYEQYF
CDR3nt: TGTGCCAGCAGCTGGGACAGGGGCTACGAGCAGTACTTC

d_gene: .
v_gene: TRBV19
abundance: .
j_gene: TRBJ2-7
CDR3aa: CASSPDTYYEQYF
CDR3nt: TGTGCCAGTAGTCCTGACACTTACTACGAGCAGTACTTC

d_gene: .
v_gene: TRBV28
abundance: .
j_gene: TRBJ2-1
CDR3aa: CASTLRGRGAGGEQFF
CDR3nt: TGTGCCAGCACCTTAAGGGGCCGGGGCGCCGGGGGTGAGCAGTTCTTC

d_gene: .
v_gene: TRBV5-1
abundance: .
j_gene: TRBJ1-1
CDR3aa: CASSAWGGDTEAFF
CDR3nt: TGCGCCAGCAGCGCCTGGGGGGGCGACACTGAAGCTTTCTTT

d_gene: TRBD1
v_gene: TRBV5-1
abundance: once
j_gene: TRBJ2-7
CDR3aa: CASSFGTGDYEQYF
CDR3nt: TGCGCCAGCAGCTTTGGGACAGGGGACTACGAGCAGTACTTC

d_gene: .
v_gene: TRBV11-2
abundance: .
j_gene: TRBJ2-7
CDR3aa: CASSRTPNYEQYF
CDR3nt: TGTGCCAGCAGCCGGACTCCAAACTACGAGCAGTACTTC

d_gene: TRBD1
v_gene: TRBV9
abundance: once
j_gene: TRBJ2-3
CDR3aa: CASSVALGQGVGTDTQYF
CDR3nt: TGTGCCAGCAGCGTAGCGTTAGGGCAGGGGGTAGGCACAGATACGCAGTATTTT

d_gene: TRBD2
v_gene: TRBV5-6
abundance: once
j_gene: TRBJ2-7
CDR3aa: CASSLASSGRNEQYF
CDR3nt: TGTGCCAGCAGCTTGGCGTCTAGCGGGAGGAACGAGCAGTACTTC

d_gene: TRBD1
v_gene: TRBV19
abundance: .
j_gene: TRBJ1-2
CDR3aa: CASLEDRASYGYTF
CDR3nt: TGTGCCAGTCTAGAGGACAGGGCAAGCTATGGCTACACCTTC

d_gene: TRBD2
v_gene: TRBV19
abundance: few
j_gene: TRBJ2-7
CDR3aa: CATGTSGSPSYEQYF
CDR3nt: TGTGCCACAGGGACTAGCGGGAGTCCCTCCTACGAGCAGTACTTC

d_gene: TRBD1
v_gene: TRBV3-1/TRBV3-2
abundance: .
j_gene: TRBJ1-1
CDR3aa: CASSQDSPGQGALRAFF
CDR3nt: TGTGCCAGCAGCCAAGATTCTCCAGGACAGGGGGCCCTACGGGCTTTCTTT

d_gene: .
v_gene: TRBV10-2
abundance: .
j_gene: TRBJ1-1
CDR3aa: CASSAPGDTEAFF
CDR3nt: TGCGCCAGCAGTGCCCCCGGGGACACTGAAGCTTTCTTT

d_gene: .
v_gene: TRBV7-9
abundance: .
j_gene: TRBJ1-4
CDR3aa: CASSFPLTGTNEKLFF
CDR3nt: TGTGCCAGCAGCTTTCCCTTGACAGGAACTAATGAAAAACTGTTTTTT